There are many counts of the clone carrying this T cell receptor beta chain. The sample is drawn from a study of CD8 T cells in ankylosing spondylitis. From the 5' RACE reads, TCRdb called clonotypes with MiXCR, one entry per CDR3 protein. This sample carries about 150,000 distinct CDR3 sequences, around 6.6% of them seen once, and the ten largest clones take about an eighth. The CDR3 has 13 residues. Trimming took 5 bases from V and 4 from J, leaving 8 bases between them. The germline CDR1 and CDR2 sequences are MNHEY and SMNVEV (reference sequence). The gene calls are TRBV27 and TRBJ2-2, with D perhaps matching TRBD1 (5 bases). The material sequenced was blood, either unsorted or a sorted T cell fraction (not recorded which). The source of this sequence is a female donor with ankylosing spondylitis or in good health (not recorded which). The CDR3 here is CASSQDSTGELFF. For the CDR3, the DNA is TGTGCCAGCAGTCAAGACAGCACCGGGGAGCTGTTTTTT.